The clone carrying this T cell receptor beta chain appeared once. Its antigen is not identified. This sample was taken from a study of T cell responses to AZD1222 COVID-19 vaccine. The wider study: Analyses pooled second doses at about 4 or about 12 weeks. Study-wide findings and caveats: Among the donors, most were white British and more were female, and clonal diversity was possibly underestimated. As reported, nearly half of all spike-specific TCRs target variant regions that are unmutated.

The ends lost 7 bases at V and 4 bases at J; junction bases unmatched: 6. Germline V gene data show CDR1 as SQVTM and CDR2 as ANQGSEA. The CDR3 extends over 13 amino acids. Method: immunoSEQ multiplex PCR; TCRdb's copy keeps in-frame clones and lacks some. The sample includes over 100,000 clones, about nine tenths of them seen just once. Here the sequenced sample was peripheral blood, taken on day 0 of AZD1222 vaccination. The TCR comes from an adult in good health. This rearrangement joins TRBV29-1 to TRBJ1-5; TRBD1 aligns across 8 bases. CDR3 DNA sequence: TGCAGCGCCGCTTGGACAGGGAATCAGCCCCAGCATTTT. Its protein is CSAAWTGNQPQHF.